Listed here is a single T cell receptor beta chain. Libraries were prepared by immunoSEQ multiplex PCR; TCRdb keeps only in-frame clonotypes and omits some of them. The sample includes 70,000 to 90,000 clones, about 90% of them seen just once. V was clipped by 3 bases and J by 7 bases, with 13 bases between them. The CDR3 is 13 residues long. Germline values: CDR1 ENHRY, CDR2 SYGVKD. The data are from a study of blood T cell repertoires in COVID-19. The specimen was peripheral blood. The V call is TRBV10-3, the J call TRBJ2-7, with D maybe TRBD2 (5 bases). The clonotype originates from a human donor in a cohort sampled during active COVID-19. CDR3 DNA sequence: TGTGCCATCAGTGATAGCTTGTCGGGGGAGCAGTACTTC. Translating it yields CAISDSLSGEQYF.